This T cell receptor (beta chain) was profiled in a study of technical replicates of blood from a few donors. Generated by immunoSEQ multiplex PCR, the TCRdb table keeps only in-frame clones and is missing some. Of tens of thousands of clones listed, about 89% are singletons. What was sequenced was T cells isolated from PBMCs. The sequence came from a human donor in good health.

CDR3 protein: CASSLGTDSNQPQHF. The DNA of the CDR3 is TGTGCCAGCAGCTTAGGAACAGATAGCAATCAGCCCCAGCATTTT. This chain joins TRBV13 and TRBJ1-5; unclear D gene. Germline lookup yields CDR1 PRHDT and CDR2 FYEKMQ (reference sequence). CDR3 length: 15 amino acids. V shed 0 bases and J shed 0 bases, with 6 bases lying between them.